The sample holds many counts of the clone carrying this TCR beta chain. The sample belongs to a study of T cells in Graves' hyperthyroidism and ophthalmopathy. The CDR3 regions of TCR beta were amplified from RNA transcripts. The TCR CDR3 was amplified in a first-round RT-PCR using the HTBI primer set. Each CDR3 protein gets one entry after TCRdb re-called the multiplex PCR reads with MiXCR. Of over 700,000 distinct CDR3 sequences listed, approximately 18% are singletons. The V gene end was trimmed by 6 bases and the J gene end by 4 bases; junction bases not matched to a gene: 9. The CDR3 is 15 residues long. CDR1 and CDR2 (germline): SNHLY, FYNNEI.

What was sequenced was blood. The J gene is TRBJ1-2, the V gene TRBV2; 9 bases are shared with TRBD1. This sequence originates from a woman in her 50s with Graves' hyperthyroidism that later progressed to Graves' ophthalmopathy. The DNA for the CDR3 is TGTGCCAGCAGGAGTGGGACAGGGAAAGGCTATGGCTACACCTTC. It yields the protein CASRSGTGKGYGYTF.